The 14 T cell receptor beta chains below come from one sample, sequenced in a study of T cell clonality in common variable immunodeficiency. Generated by immunoSEQ multiplex PCR, the TCRdb table keeps only in-frame clones and is missing some. The specimen gives 50,000 to 55,000 clones without singletons; the ten biggest hold about 1.7%. What was sequenced was peripheral blood mononuclear cells. These TCRs come from a person aged 18 to 75 in good health.

This clone was seen ten or more times. Read coverage stops 3 residues before the CDR3 terminus; the germline J gene supplies the remainder. The V and J genes are TRBV12-3 or TRBV12-4 and TRBJ2-5; D not resolved. V was clipped by 0 bases and J by 5 bases, with 7 bases between them. The CDR3 loop spans 13 amino acids. CDR3 in amino acids: CASSLANSETQYF. Incomplete CDR3 DNA: TGTGCCAGCAGTTTAGCGAATAGCGAGACC.

This clone occurred many times. The read terminates 3 residues ahead of where the CDR3 ends, so the germline J gene completes it. The gene calls are TRBV19 and TRBJ2-1, with TRBD1 identical over 8 bases. In germline, CDR1 is LNHDA, CDR2 SQIVND (reference sequence). The CDR3 is 15 amino acids. The V and J ends lost 3 bases and 7 bases, in that order; junction bases with no gene match: 8. Incomplete CDR3 DNA: TGTGCCAGTAGTATTTCGGGCAGGGGGCTAAATGAG. Translating gives CASSISGRGLNE. The whole CDR3 protein is CASSISGRGLNEQFF.

Ten or more counts support this clone. The sequenced CDR3 bases are TGTGCCAGCAGCCAAGATAGCGGGGGGGCCTACAATGAG. Translated, it gives CASSQDSGGAYNE. Given in full, the CDR3 is CASSQDSGGAYNEQFF. This sequence joins TRBV4-2 and TRBJ2-1; 11 bases fit TRBD2. The CDR3 extends 3 residues past the end of the read, so its final part is completed from the germline J gene. The CDR3 consists of 16 residues. Germline V gives CDR1 LGHNA, CDR2 YNFKEQ. V gave up 0 bases and J gave up 2 bases; unmatched junction bases: 0.

This clone showed up many times. Read data end 3 residues before the CDR3 end; the end is taken from the germline J gene. V gene TRBV19 combines with J gene TRBJ1-2; 7 nucleotides align to TRBD1. The CDR3 is 17 residues long. Unmatched junction bases numbered 20, after V lost 6 bases and J lost 7 bases. Germline V gene lookup returns CDR1 LNHDA and CDR2 SQIVND (reference sequence). The part of the CDR3 DNA that was read is TGTGCCAGTAGCCCTACTCACGGACAGGAATACGTGACTGGC. This translates into CASSPTHGQEYVTG. The entire CDR3 protein is CASSPTHGQEYVTGYTF. Combining the CDR3 with reference TRBV19 and TRBJ1-2 gives the whole variable domain DGGITQSPKYLFRKEGQNVTLSCEQNLNHDAMYWYRQDPGQGLRLIYYSQIVNDFQKGDIAEGYSVSREKKESFPLTVTSAQKNPTAFYLCASSPTHGQEYVTGYTFGSGTRLTVV.

In its sample, this clone was seen many times. Read coverage stops 3 residues before the CDR3 terminus; the germline J gene supplies the remainder. This chain uses TRBV7-3 with TRBJ2-3; 7 bases match TRBD2. Trimming at V came to 3 bases and at J to 6 bases, leaving 6 bases not matched to a gene. Germline CDR1 SGHTA, CDR2 FQGTGA. The CDR3 runs 14 residues. CDR3 DNA, as far as it was read: TGTGCCAGCAGCTTGTGGGGGGGAGGGGATACG. Its protein is CASSLWGGGDT. The CDR3 in its entirety is CASSLWGGGDTQYF.

This clone has at least ten counts. The sequence runs out 3 residues before the end of the CDR3; the remainder is reconstructed from the germline J gene. V gene TRBV19 combines with J gene TRBJ2-7; 13 bases are shared with TRBD2. CDR3 length equals 18 residues. J lost 4 bases, V lost 7 bases, and 16 bases had no gene match. Germline V gene data show CDR1 as LNHDA and CDR2 as SQIVND (reference sequence). The CDR3 is CASTKGGLAGRRIYEQYF. The DNA read from the CDR3 is TGTGCCAGTACCAAGGGGGGACTAGCGGGGAGACGAATATACGAG.

Many counts were recorded for this clone. Read data end 3 residues before the CDR3 end; the end is taken from the germline J gene. The chain recombines TRBV5-6 with TRBJ2-1; 11 bases map to TRBD2. CDR1 is SGHDT, CDR2 YYEEEE, per germline. The J segment lost 9 bases and the V segment lost 1 base, leaving 6 bases of the junction unmatched. The CDR3 loop spans 15 amino acids. The sequenced CDR3 bases are TGTGCCAGCAGCTTGTTAGCGGGAGGGCCAAGTGAG. It encodes CASSLLAGGPSE. From start to end, the CDR3 is CASSLLAGGPSEQFF. Using reference TRBV5-6 and TRBJ2-1 for the parts outside the CDR3, the full variable domain is DAGVTQSPTHLIKTRGQQVTLRCSPKSGHDTVSWYQQALGQGPQFIFQYYEEEERQRGNFPDRFSGHQFPNYSSELNVNALLLGDSALYLCASSLLAGGPSEQFFGPGTRLTVL.

This clone was observed at least ten times. The read halts 3 residues ahead of the CDR3 end, with the missing end drawn from the germline J gene. The chain has TRBV28 and TRBJ1-1; D remains ambiguous. There are 13 residues in the CDR3. CDR1 is MDHEN and CDR2 is SYDVKM in the germline V gene. Trimming took 1 base from V and 3 from J, leaving 6 bases between them. The part of the CDR3 DNA that was read is TGTGCCAGCAGTTTATACGGGGACACTGAA. Its translation: CASSLYGDTE. The CDR3 as a whole reads CASSLYGDTEAFF. The variable domain in full, with the rest retrieved from reference TRBV28 and TRBJ1-1, is DVKVTQSSRYLVKRTGEKVFLECVQDMDHENMFWYRQDPGLGLRLIYFSYDVKMKEKGDIPEGYSVSREKKERFSLILESASTNQTSMYLCASSLYGDTEAFFGQGTRLTVV.

Worth noting for this clone: The read halts 3 residues ahead of the CDR3 end, with the missing end drawn from the germline J gene. The chain combines TRBV11-3 with TRBJ2-2; D may be TRBD2 (6 bases). The germline gives CDR1 SGHNT, CDR2 YENEEA. This CDR3 region has 15 residues. V dropped 1 base and J dropped 5 bases, with 11 bases sitting between them. Incomplete CDR3 DNA: TGTGCCAGCAGCTTAGTATCAGGAGGGACCGGGGAG. Protein product: CASSLVSGGTGE. The full-length CDR3 reads as CASSLVSGGTGELFF.

This clone has a handful of counts. The read ends 3 residues shy of where the CDR3 ends; the end is completed using the germline J gene. The chain couples TRBV11-1 to TRBJ1-1, with D possibly being TRBD1 (5 bases). Trimming shortened V by 5 bases and J by 5 bases, and 15 bases separated the two germline ends. CDR3 size: 14 residues. Per germline, CDR1 SGHAT and CDR2 FQDESV (reference sequence). The CDR3 here is CASSRSGLGTEAFF. Incomplete CDR3 DNA: TGTGCCAGCAGCAGATCGGGACTAGGAACTGAA.

Ten or more counts support this clone. The CDR3 end is not reached by the read, which stops 3 residues before it; the germline J gene fills it in. The V and J genes are TRBV12-3 or TRBV12-4 and TRBJ2-1; weak D call: TRBD1 (6 bases). V was cut by 8 bases and J by 4 bases, with 12 bases left in between. The CDR3 spans 13 residues. CDR3 in amino acids: CASAFRGYNEQFF. Partial CDR3 DNA: TGTGCCAGCGCGTTTAGGGGGTACAATGAG.

A note on this clone: The read comes to an end 3 residues before the CDR3 does, leaving the germline J gene to fill in the end. V and J are TRBV18 and TRBJ1-2; 10 bases match TRBD1. Germline V gene lookup returns CDR1 KGHSH and CDR2 LQKENI. The CDR3 loop spans 14 amino acids. The part of the CDR3 DNA that was read is TGTGCCAGCTCACCGCCGGACAGGGGGGACATC. As protein: CASSPPDRGDI. In full, the CDR3 is CASSPPDRGDIYTF.

This clone showed up just a few times. The read terminates 3 residues ahead of where the CDR3 ends, so the germline J gene completes it. The rearrangement joins TRBV29-1 to TRBJ1-2; D gene ambiguous. This CDR3 has 13 residues. The V end lost 6 bases, the J end lost 4 bases, and 15 bases lay between the germline ends. Germline assignment: CDR1 SQVTM and CDR2 ANQGSEA. The CDR3 loop is CSVEAGAGYGYTF. CDR3 DNA, as far as it was read: TGCAGCGTCGAGGCGGGCGCGGGCTATGGC. The full variable domain, in which reference TRBV29-1 and TRBJ1-2 provide the parts outside the CDR3, is SAVISQKPSRDICQRGTSLTIQCQVDSQVTMMFWYRQQPGQSLTLIATANQGSEATYESGFVIDKFPISRPNLTFSTLTVSNMSPEDSSIYLCSVEAGAGYGYTFGSGTRLTVV.

This clone was detected many times. Coverage ceases 3 residues before the CDR3 finishes, and the germline J gene fills in the end. V gene TRBV5-1 combines with J gene TRBJ2-3; D ambiguous. The CDR3 runs 11 residues. Per the germline V gene, CDR1 is SGHRS and CDR2 is YFSETQ. The germline V and J ends were trimmed by 2 bases and 5 bases, with 3 bases remaining between them. CDR3 bases read: TGCGCCAGCAGCTTCGTAGATACG. It yields the protein CASSFVDT. In full, the CDR3 reads CASSFVDTQYF.